This paragraph reports one T cell receptor (beta chain). Its antigen is currently not known. No base qualities exist here, and no much larger clone lies one base off it. The CDR3, from cysteine to phenylalanine, totals 15 residues. Kept here is only the CDR3 DNA, which spans 45 bases and is read in frame from base 1. CDR1 and CDR2 were assigned from the germline V gene as SGHAT and FQNNGV. V is cut back by 3 bases and J by 5 bases, with 9 bases in the junction unmatched. The data stem from a study of shared clonotypes between healthy human individuals (dated by TCRdb to the early 2020s). Background on the whole study: The cohort comprised a couple of women and three men aged 18 to 49 years. The study deeply sequenced blood TCR repertoires of five healthy adults to estimate repertoire size and the extent of clonotype sharing between individuals. Libraries were prepared and TCR repertoires were sequenced by different laboratories using diverse techniques, in order to increase sequencing depth and limit assay-specific biases. For each donor, CD4 naive and CD4 memory were each given three plates, CD8 naive was given two plates, and CD8 memory was given one plate. Between about 0.8 and 9 billion PBMCs per donor were obtained by leukapheresis. Overall study results and their limits: Because the study included a small number of donors, the genetic and exposure-history diversity represented was limited. Sampling was restricted to blood, and TCR repertoires in tissue are likely to differ from TCR repertoires in blood. Naive subsets generally had larger estimated clonotype richness than memory subsets. Incomplete sequencing was indicated by rarefaction of sorted-subset datasets, despite the large sequencing depth. Compared with non-shared clonotypes, the clonotypes found in all four sorted-subset donors had higher generation probabilities. Pairwise subsampling indicated that sequencing depth was expected to affect the degree of clonotype sharing among donors. Across a handful of donors, about 5% of naive CD4, roughly 3.4% of naive CD8, under 2.5% of memory CD4, and roughly 0.4% of memory CD8 clonotypes were shared.

Donors were healthy HIV-negative adults with no recently reported acute infections or vaccinations. Only Caucasian adults living in Nashville, Tennessee, USA were represented among the donors. CD4+ T cells were enriched by magnetic negative selection, after which naive cells were positively selected on CD45RA and the negative fraction was taken as the memory subset. Blood was collected by leukapheresis, and PBMCs were isolated by Ficoll-Histopaque density gradient centrifugation and then cryopreserved in liquid nitrogen vapor phase. Analytical flow cytometry was used to check the purity and quantity of each magnetically sorted T cell population. Genomic DNA was isolated from every sorted fraction and measured by UV absorbance on a Nanodrop 2000c. Using the deep immunoSEQ assay, TCR CDR3 regions were amplified from genomic DNA by multiplex PCR. For each cell subset, the extracted genomic DNA was distributed evenly across all wells of several immunoSEQ 96-well plates, and each plate served as one replicate. Each replicate PCR for sorted subsets received approximately 220 ng genomic DNA, equal to some 32,000 T cell genomes. The purified libraries were quantified using a Qubit 3.0 fluorometer, sized with a Bioanalyzer 2100, and then quantified again using the KAPA Library Quantification kit. A separate single-read 150-cycle Illumina NextSeq 550 flow cell was used to sequence each immunoSEQ 96-well plate. In the original analysis: Because the immunoSEQ output held only junctional sequences and lacked quality scores, the filtering could not match the filtering applied to full-length reads. Sequences were annotated with PyIR, a Python wrapper for IgBLAST v1.9, and V/J genes and CDR3 were assigned using IMGT germline references. Reads were filtered out if the reads had weak V/J assignments (E-value above 1e-6), no CDR3, stop codons, out-of-frame junctions, or ambiguous translated residues. V3J clonotypes were defined as sequences sharing an identical inferred V gene, J gene, and CDR3 amino acid sequence. The percentage overlap between two repertoires was calculated by dividing the number of shared unique clonotypes by the size of the smaller repertoire. Richness of each repertoire was evaluated using RTK rarefaction, the Chao1 estimator, and Recon v2.1 estimates of unobserved clonotypes. OLGA was used to compute generation probabilities for all TCRbeta clonotypes that the gDNA method yielded from a handful of donors. In TCRdb, the immuneACCESS table is reduced to in-frame sequences with V and J assigned. These tables do not hold every clone; where another copy was compared, an unresolved V gene accounts for under half, and the others remain unexplained. The DNA was the basis for D and trimming; V, J and clone size are from that table. Recorded for this sample are approximately 1.4 million clones; approximately 98% of them occurred a single time. The top ten constitute around 0.47% of the sample.

The sequence links TRBV11-2 to TRBJ2-7, with TRBD2 identical over 8 junction bases. The TCR comes from a man younger than 40 in good health. The sample comprised naive CD4+ T cells sorted from blood. The cell subset or site label, read with the paper, signifies: CD45RA+ positively selected. CDR3 region: CASSFYSGSSNEQYF. The DNA sequence reads TGTGCCAGCAGCTTTTACAGCGGGAGTTCCAACGAGCAGTACTTC.